Listed here are 28 T cell receptor beta chains from one sample, sequenced in a study of T cell responses to AZD1222 COVID-19 vaccine (dated by TCRdb to about 2021). The library came from the immunoSEQ multiplex PCR assay. TCRdb carries this immuneACCESS record with in-frame sequences only. Its versions omit some clonotypes, under half of them owing to an unresolved V gene in the studies checked, with the rest unexplained. The sample yields under 150,000 clones; about 93% were counted once. Jointly, the top ten make up approximately 5.4% of the sample. In light of the paper, this sample's time point label describes: baseline before first vaccination. The sequencing used peripheral blood, collected on day 0 of AZD1222 vaccination. The receptors stem from an adult in good health.

This chain uses TRBV15 with TRBJ2-7; D gene unclear. The CDR3 spans 14 residues. Trimming took off 0 bases at V and 4 bases at J, with 10 bases between the two ends. Germline CDR1 LNHNV, CDR2 YYDKDF (reference sequence). The chain's CDR3 is CATSREGSRYEQYF. The CDR3 nucleotides read TGTGCCACCAGCAGAGAAGGGTCAAGGTACGAGCAGTACTTC.

J is TRBJ2-1 and V is TRBV7-3, with 8 bases aligning to TRBD2. V was clipped by 3 bases and J by 6 bases; unmatched bases: 4. The CDR3 length is 14 residues. The germline V gene encodes CDR1 SGHTA and CDR2 FQGTGA. CDR3 sequence reads: CASSFPGTSNEQFF. As DNA, the CDR3 is TGTGCCAGCAGCTTTCCCGGGACTAGCAATGAGCAGTTCTTC.

The gene calls are TRBV14 and TRBJ1-2, with a tentative D call TRBD1 (5 bases). The CDR3 covers 16 residues. CDR1 is SGHDN, CDR2 FVKESK, per germline. The ends were cut back, 1 base at V and 4 bases at J, with 16 bases in the middle. The CDR3 sequence is CASSQGLTDFSYGYTF. In DNA form, the CDR3 reads TGTGCCAGCAGCCAAGGATTGACAGATTTTAGCTATGGCTACACCTTC.

This clone was counted a single time. The chain links TRBV25-1 to TRBJ1-4; no firm D call. Germline assignment: CDR1 MGHDK and CDR2 SYGVNS. This CDR3 has 13 residues. Trimming pared 6 bases from V and 3 bases from J, leaving 8 bases between. CDR3 sequence reads: CASRRDANEKLFF. The CDR3, as DNA: TGTGCCAGCAGGAGGGATGCTAATGAAAAACTGTTTTTT.

The rearrangement links TRBV7-2 to TRBJ1-5, with D possibly matching TRBD1 (5 bases). Per germline, CDR1 SGHTA and CDR2 FQGNSA. V gave up 3 bases and J gave up 5 bases, with 14 bases separating them. The CDR3 extends over 15 amino acids. The CDR3 coding sequence is TGTGCCAGCAGCTTCCTCCCGGGGGGAGATCAGCCCCAGCATTTT. It translates to CASSFLPGGDQPQHF.

CDR3 in amino acids: CASSPEHNSYEQYF. Written as DNA, the CDR3 is TGTGCCAGCTCACCAGAGCACAACTCCTACGAGCAGTACTTC. The chain carries TRBV18 and TRBJ2-7; D gene uncertain. The CDR3 is 14 amino acids. Trimming removed 2 bases from V and 0 bases from J, with 8 bases in between. Germline values: CDR1 KGHSH, CDR2 LQKENI.

The V and J genes are TRBV7-9 and TRBJ1-2; D gene uncertain. The V end was cut by 1 base, the J end by 7 bases, with 13 bases between. The CDR3 is made up of 14 amino acids. In germline, CDR1 is SEHNR, CDR2 FQNEAQ (reference sequence). The CDR3 loop reads CASSLGTAPGGYTF. Here the CDR3 DNA reads TGTGCCAGCAGCTTAGGGACCGCGCCTGGTGGCTACACCTTC.

The chain has TRBV9 and TRBJ2-1, with D possibly called TRBD1 or TRBD2 (6 bases each). Trimming shortened V by 0 bases and J by 6 bases, and 10 bases separated the two germline ends. The CDR3 spans 14 residues. Germline CDR1 SGDLS, CDR2 YYNGEE. The CDR3 protein is CASSVGGARNEQFF. In DNA, the CDR3 is TGTGCCAGCAGCGTAGGGGGGGCGCGCAATGAGCAGTTCTTC.

This chain uses TRBV12-5 with TRBJ1-1, with unresolved D. Germline values: CDR1 LGHNT, CDR2 FRNRAP. The CDR3 extends over 14 amino acids. With 1 base removed from V and 1 base from J, the gap between germline ends came to 7 bases. CDR3 DNA sequence: TGTGCTAGTGGTTTGGACAGTAAGAACACTGAAGCTTTCTTT. It yields the protein CASGLDSKNTEAFF.

This rearrangement joins TRBV6-5 to TRBJ1-2, with D possibly matching TRBD1 (5 bases). V was clipped by 2 bases and J by 8 bases, with 12 bases between them. CDR1 MNHEY and CDR2 SVGAGI come from the germline V gene. This CDR3 has 13 residues. In nucleotides, the CDR3 is TGTGCCAGCAGTTACGGGTCAGGGAGCGGCTACACCTTC. This sequence encodes CASSYGSGSGYTF.

V is TRBV29-1 and J is TRBJ1-1; no reliable D call. CDR1 SQVTM and CDR2 ANQGSEA come from the germline V gene. The length of the CDR3 is 16 residues. The V gene lost 2 bases and the J gene lost 4 bases, with 20 bases spanning the gap. This CDR3 is CSVESLRVSLPTEAFF. The CDR3 region has the DNA TGCAGCGTTGAAAGTCTTAGGGTATCACTCCCCACTGAAGCTTTCTTT.

CDR3 DNA: TGTGCCATCAGCCTGGGACTAGCTAGCGATGAGCAGTTCTTC. Encoded protein: CAISLGLASDEQFF. J is TRBJ2-1 and V is TRBV10-3, with 9 bases that match TRBD2. CDR1 and CDR2 (germline): ENHRY, SYGVKD. After removal of 6 bases from V and 8 bases from J, the junction contained 8 bases not matched to a gene. This CDR3 is 14 amino acids long.

This sequence joins TRBV7-2 and TRBJ1-4; 8 nucleotides match TRBD1. V was pared by 5 bases and J by 3 bases, with 5 bases of the junction left unmatched. This CDR3 comprises 15 residues. CDR1 and CDR2 from the germline V gene are SGHTA and FQGNSA. This chain's CDR3 is CASSRTGRANEKLFF. The CDR3 DNA sequence: TGTGCCAGCAGCCGGACAGGGCGGGCTAATGAAAAACTGTTTTTT.

The rearrangement joins TRBV6-5 to TRBJ1-3; TRBD1 matches at 9 bases. The CDR3 spans 15 residues. V dropped 8 bases and J dropped 2; count of bases not matched to a gene: 7. CDR1 is MNHEY and CDR2 is SVGAGI in the germline V gene. In DNA, the CDR3 is TGTGCCAGCCGAGCGGGACAGGGTACTGGAAACACCATATATTTT. It codes for CASRAGQGTGNTIYF.

This rearrangement joins TRBV7-9 to TRBJ2-5, with 13 bases identical to TRBD2. After removal of 5 bases from V and 3 bases from J, the junction contained 3 bases not matched to a gene. Germline loops: CDR1 SEHNR, CDR2 FQNEAQ (reference sequence). The CDR3 covers 15 residues. Here the CDR3 DNA reads TGTGCCAGCAGCGGTGGGACTAGCGGGGAAGAGACCCAGTACTTC. Its translation is CASSGGTSGEETQYF.

The chain has TRBV6-5 and TRBJ1-3; 10 nucleotides match TRBD1. Per germline, CDR1 MNHEY and CDR2 SVGAGI. The CDR3 sequence is 14 residues long. J was trimmed by 7 bases and V by 6 bases; bases with no gene match: 6. The CDR3 nucleotides are TGTGCCAGCAGCCGGACAGGGGGTGCGAACACCATATATTTT. Protein product: CASSRTGGANTIYF.

This clone was seen just once. This sequence joins TRBV7-9 and TRBJ2-7; tentatively, D is TRBD1 or TRBD2 (5 bases each). V was cut by 1 base and J by 12 bases, with 13 bases left in between. Germline V gene data show CDR1 as SEHNR and CDR2 as FQNEAQ (reference sequence). The CDR3 sequence is 12 residues long. CDR3 DNA sequence: TGTGCCAGCAGCTTAGAAAGTCGGGACCCGTACTTC. Translating gives CASSLESRDPYF.

This clone was counted a single time. This chain connects TRBV19 to TRBJ1-4; the D is unclear. Germline loops: CDR1 LNHDA, CDR2 SQIVND (reference sequence). CDR3 size: 12 residues. The V and J ends lost 4 bases and 0 bases respectively, with 0 bases between them. The CDR3, as DNA: TGTGCCAGTAGTACAACTAATGAAAAACTGTTTTTT. Translating it yields CASSTTNEKLFF.

This chain joins TRBV6-1 and TRBJ1-4, with D hard to call. This CDR3 spans 15 amino acids. Germline V CDR1 and CDR2: MNHNS, SASEGT. V lost 1 base and J lost 6, with 12 bases in between. The CDR3 reads CASSEGPLAYEKLFF. CDR3 coding DNA: TGTGCCAGCAGTGAAGGTCCCCTGGCTTATGAAAAACTGTTTTTT.

The chain links TRBV5-1 to TRBJ2-5; 8 bases match TRBD1. The V gene's germline CDR1 is SGHRS and CDR2 YFSETQ. Trimming at V came to 3 bases and at J to 3 bases, leaving 10 bases not matched to a gene. The CDR3 is 16 amino acids. The CDR3 bases are TGCGCCAGCAGCTCCGGGGACAGGATACACGAAGAGACCCAGTACTTC. Residues: CASSSGDRIHEETQYF. The full variable domain, its missing parts supplied by reference TRBV5-1 and TRBJ2-5, is KAGVTQTPRYLIKTRGQQVTLSCSPISGHRSVSWYQQTPGQGLQFLFEYFSETQRNKGNFPGRFSGRQFSNSRSEMNVSTLELGDSALYLCASSSGDRIHEETQYFGPGTRLLVL.

The chain couples TRBV7-9 to TRBJ2-3, with D possibly matching TRBD1 (5 bases). Germline V lookup: CDR1 SEHNR, CDR2 FQNEAQ (reference sequence). The V end was cut by 2 bases, the J end by 2 bases, with 17 bases between. CDR3 length: 17 amino acids. The chain's CDR3 is CASSLIGVPTITDTQYF. CDR3 nucleotides: TGTGCCAGCAGCTTAATAGGGGTTCCTACTATCACAGATACGCAGTATTTT.

This clone appeared once. J is TRBJ2-2 and V is TRBV7-3; D remains ambiguous. V lost 1 base and J 6 bases, leaving 9 bases between the germline ends. CDR1 is SGHTA and CDR2 is FQGTGA in the germline V gene. The length of the CDR3 is 14 residues. CDR3 residues: CASSLIGMAGELFF. The CDR3 DNA follows: TGTGCCAGCAGCTTAATTGGGATGGCCGGGGAGCTGTTTTTT.

This chain joins TRBV5-1 and TRBJ2-7; TRBD1 aligns across 7 bases. Germline values: CDR1 SGHRS, CDR2 YFSETQ. The CDR3 contains 14 residues. V lost 5 bases to trimming and J lost 3 bases; unmatched junction nucleotides: 8. CDR3 residues: CASRPTGIGYEQYF. CDR3 DNA sequence: TGCGCCAGCAGGCCGACAGGGATAGGCTACGAGCAGTACTTC. Filled out from reference TRBV5-1 and TRBJ2-7, the complete variable domain reads KAGVTQTPRYLIKTRGQQVTLSCSPISGHRSVSWYQQTPGQGLQFLFEYFSETQRNKGNFPGRFSGRQFSNSRSEMNVSTLELGDSALYLCASRPTGIGYEQYFGPGTRLTVT.

This clone appeared a few times. The chain couples TRBV18 to TRBJ1-2; D gene ambiguous. Between the trimmed V and J ends, which lost 2 bases and 4 bases, there was a span of 8 bases. CDR1 and CDR2 from the germline V gene are KGHSH and LQKENI. The CDR3 has 13 residues. CDR3 region: CASSPGPIYGYTF. DNA of the CDR3: TGTGCCAGCTCACCAGGCCCCATCTATGGCTACACCTTC.

The rearrangement links TRBV19 to TRBJ1-3; 7 bases align to TRBD1. Losses at the gene ends were 6 bases for V and 2 bases for J; bases not matched to a gene: 4. Germline V gene sequence: CDR1 LNHDA, CDR2 SQIVND (reference sequence). This CDR3 is built from 14 residues. In nucleotides, the CDR3 is TGTGCCAGTAGCAAAAGGGGGCCTGGAAACACCATATATTTT. Protein sequence: CASSKRGPGNTIYF.

The gene calls are TRBV18 and TRBJ2-7; 9 positions agree with TRBD1. V shed 3 bases and J 0 bases; nucleotides not matched to a gene: 0. Germline CDR1 and CDR2: KGHSH and LQKENI. The length of the CDR3 is 14 residues. DNA for the CDR3: TGTGCCAGCTCACCGGGACAGGGCTCCTACGAGCAGTACTTC. It yields the protein CASSPGQGSYEQYF. The variable domain in full, with the rest retrieved from reference TRBV18 and TRBJ2-7, is NAGVMQNPRHLVRRRGQEARLRCSPMKGHSHVYWYRQLPEEGLKFMVYLQKENIIDESGMPKERFSAEFPKEGPSILRIQQVVRGDSAAYFCASSPGQGSYEQYFGPGTRLTVT.

This chain connects TRBV5-1 to TRBJ1-2; maybe TRBD1 (6 bases). The CDR3 is 14 amino acids. V was trimmed by 3 bases and J by 3 bases, leaving 12 bases between them. CDR1 SGHRS and CDR2 YFSETQ come from the germline V gene. CDR3 residues: CASSSGGRDYGYTF. The CDR3 DNA reads TGCGCCAGCAGCTCGGGGGGGCGAGACTATGGCTACACCTTC.

The chain couples TRBV18 to TRBJ1-5; no clear D gene. The CDR3 loop spans 14 amino acids. Germline CDR1 and CDR2: KGHSH and LQKENI. Trimming stripped 6 bases from V and 4 bases from J, with 13 bases between. In nucleotides, the CDR3 is TGTGCCAGCTCCCTTGGGAACGGGAATCAGCCCCAGCATTTT. Amino acid sequence: CASSLGNGNQPQHF.